These T cell receptor beta chains were read from a single sample in a study of blood T cell repertoires in COVID-19. The repertoire was sequenced with immunoSEQ multiplex PCR; TCRdb's copy has only in-frame clones and lacks some. The profile covers about 250,000 clones, with about 86% appearing a single time and around 8.9% taken by the ten largest. The sequencing sample was made of peripheral blood. These receptors all stem from a man in his forties or fifties with active or convalescent COVID-19. CDR3s include the opening cysteine and the closing phenylalanine or tryptophan. The size field is filled for only some rows; it gives once, few, many or a size class.

cdr3_aa v_call clone_size
CASRQGQGNTEAFF TRBV2 once
CASSLGQGRETQYF TRBV25-1 NA
CASSFSGQTKNTEAFF TRBV7-6 NA
CASSLGGTGWNEQFF TRBV5-1 NA
CASSYRQVDSPLHF TRBV6-6 NA
CASGLGSSGSTDTQYF TRBV12-5 once
CASSEVAGVQGYTF TRBV2 NA
CASLPGWYYGYTF TRBV6-5 NA
CASSYGAGLSYEQYF TRBV6-2/TRBV6-3 NA
CASSLTANYGYTF TRBV27 NA
CASSVATPTSGATYEQYF TRBV9 NA
CASSPLQGRKTDTQYF TRBV28 NA
CASSPQGANTEAFF TRBV7-9 NA
CASSPVTVSDTQYF TRBV5-5 NA
CASSVRQGYGYTF TRBV9 NA
CASSTGLPLNYGYTF TRBV3-1/TRBV3-2 NA
CASSTQDVRAMEEQFF TRBV5-1 NA
CATSDSPFYEQYF TRBV24-1 NA
CASSTQPGLPDTQYF TRBV5-1 NA
CASSLGPGNEKLFF TRBV27 NA
CASSKHGSSYEQYF TRBV19 NA
CASNPRGVMNTEAFF TRBV19 few
CASSRRGWVHTNTEAFF TRBV28 NA
CAWSLGGRESDTQYF TRBV30 NA
CASSRQGGQTQYF TRBV11-3 NA
CAAGTGVGKLFF TRBV25-1 NA
CASSRGLTGYYEQYF TRBV9 NA
CASSPPFNTAGYTF TRBV18 NA
CASSLLAGYLPNTGELFF TRBV5-1 NA
CASGNGEAGEQFF TRBV5-1 NA
CASSRGLSSQPQHF TRBV13 NA
CASSLSLQGADTQYF TRBV7-3 NA
CASSQGTGEQPQHF TRBV3-1/TRBV3-2 once
CASHGQGAHQPQHF TRBV6-5 NA
CASNFGQGLNQPQHF TRBV2 once
CASSLGTGSTDTQYF TRBV3-1/TRBV3-2 NA
CASSDTSILDTQYF TRBV9 NA
CASTTRETGNTIYF TRBV3-1/TRBV3-2 NA
CASTLTGGETQYF TRBV12-3/TRBV12-4 NA
CASSPRGFYEQYF TRBV18 NA
CATSKNPGQGTKERNF TRBV15 once
CASSGGQGSRETQYF TRBV2 NA
CASSPIQGADTEAFF TRBV11-2 once
CASSYSNIEKLFF TRBV6-5 NA
CASSLRQKYYGYTF TRBV5-8 few
CALSPGQGVFGYTF TRBV10-3 NA
CASSLVTGPYNEQFF TRBV27 NA
CAWSVLENTIYF TRBV30 NA